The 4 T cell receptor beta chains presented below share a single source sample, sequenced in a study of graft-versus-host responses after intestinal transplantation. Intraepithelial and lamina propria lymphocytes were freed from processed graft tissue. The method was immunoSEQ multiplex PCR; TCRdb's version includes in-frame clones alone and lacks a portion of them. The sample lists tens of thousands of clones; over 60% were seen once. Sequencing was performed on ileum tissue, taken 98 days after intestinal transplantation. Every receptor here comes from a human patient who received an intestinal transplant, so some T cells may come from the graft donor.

The chain's CDR3 is CASSPGQGDEQFF. CDR3 nucleotide sequence: TGTGCCAGCAGCCCGGGACAGGGAGATGAGCAGTTCTTC. The chain couples TRBV27 to TRBJ2-1; TRBD1 matches 9 bases. J was trimmed by 8 bases and V by 6 bases; bases with no gene match: 5. The CDR3 consists of 13 residues. Germline values: CDR1 MNHEY, CDR2 SMNVEV (reference sequence).

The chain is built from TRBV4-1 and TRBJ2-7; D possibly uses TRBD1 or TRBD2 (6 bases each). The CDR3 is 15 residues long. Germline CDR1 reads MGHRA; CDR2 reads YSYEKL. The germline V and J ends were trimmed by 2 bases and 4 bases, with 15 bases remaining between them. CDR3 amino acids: CASSQFYGGLYEQYF. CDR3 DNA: TGCGCCAGCAGCCAATTCTACGGGGGCTTATACGAGCAGTACTTC.

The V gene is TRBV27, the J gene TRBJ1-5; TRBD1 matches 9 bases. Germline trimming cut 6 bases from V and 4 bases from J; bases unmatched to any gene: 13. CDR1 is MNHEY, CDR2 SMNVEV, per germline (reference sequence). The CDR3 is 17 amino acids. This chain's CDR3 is CASSYTGTGWRNQPQHF. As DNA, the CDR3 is TGTGCCAGCAGCTATACCGGGACAGGGTGGCGGAATCAGCCCCAGCATTTT.

DNA of the CDR3: TGCGCCAGCAGCCAGGAGGAGGCAGGGATCTACAATGAGCAGTTCTTC. Translation gives CASSQEEAGIYNEQFF. The V call is TRBV4-1, the J call TRBJ2-1, with D perhaps TRBD1 or TRBD2 (5 bases each). The V end was cut by 3 bases, the J end by 3 bases, with 15 bases between. Germline-derived CDR1 and CDR2 are MGHRA and YSYEKL. The CDR3 is 16 residues long.